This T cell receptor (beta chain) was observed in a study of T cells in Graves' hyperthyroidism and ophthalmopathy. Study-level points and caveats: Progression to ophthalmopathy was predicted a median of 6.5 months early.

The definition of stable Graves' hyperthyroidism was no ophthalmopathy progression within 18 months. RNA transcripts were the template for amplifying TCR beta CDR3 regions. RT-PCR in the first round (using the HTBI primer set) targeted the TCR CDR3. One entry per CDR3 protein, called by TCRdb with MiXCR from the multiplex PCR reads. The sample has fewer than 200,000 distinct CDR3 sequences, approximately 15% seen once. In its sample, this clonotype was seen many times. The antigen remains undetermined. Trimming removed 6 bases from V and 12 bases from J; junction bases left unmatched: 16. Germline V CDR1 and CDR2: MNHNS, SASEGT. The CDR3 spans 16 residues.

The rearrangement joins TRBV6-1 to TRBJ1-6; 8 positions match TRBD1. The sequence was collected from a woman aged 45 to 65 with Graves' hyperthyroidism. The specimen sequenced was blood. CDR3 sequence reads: CASRGQDSVVGRPLHF. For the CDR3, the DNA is TGTGCCAGCAGGGGACAGGATTCGGTGGTTGGCAGACCCCTCCACTTT.